One T cell receptor (beta chain) is described in this entry. V dropped 6 bases and J dropped 0 bases, with 12 bases sitting between them. This CDR3 spans 15 amino acids. CDR1 SGDLS and CDR2 YYNGEE come from the germline V gene. The data are from a study of control samples from healthy donors and cancer patients. The protocol was immunoSEQ multiplex PCR, while the TCRdb copy is restricted to in-frame clones and leaves out a portion. The sample gives approximately 100,000 clones, more than 85% of which show up once; 19% is in the top ten. The rearrangement links TRBV9 to TRBJ2-2; the D gene could be TRBD1 or TRBD2 (5 bases each). Sequencing was performed on PBMCs. The clonotype originates from a man in his 60s with lung cancer. As DNA, the CDR3 is TGTGCCAGCAAAACGGGGCCTTCGAACACCGGGGAGCTGTTTTTT. This gives the protein CASKTGPSNTGELFF.